This TCR beta chain was sequenced during a study of OX40 agonist ivuxolimab in advanced cancers. Study background: Head and neck, renal cell, melanoma or hepatocellular carcinoma were the cancers that dose-escalation patients had. Study-level findings and limits: CD4+ and CD8+ blood T cells expanded clonally by week 6 at 0.1 to 3.0 mg/kg.

Germline V gives CDR1 LNHDA, CDR2 SQIVND (reference sequence). Trimming took off 9 bases at V and 4 bases at J, with 4 bases between the two ends. The CDR3 covers 10 residues. With respect to this clone: Its target is not known.

Sequenced by immunoSEQ multiplex PCR; TCRdb stores in-frame clones only, minus some. Of about 82,000 clones in the sample, about 82% were seen once. A history of autoimmune disease or systemic immunosuppression excluded patients. This TCR derives from an adult with an advanced solid tumor such as melanoma, head and neck, liver or kidney cancer. The input for sequencing was CD4+ or CD8+ T cells sorted from blood, taken in a trial of the OX40 agonist ivuxolimab. The V and J genes are TRBV19 and TRBJ2-1, with D unresolved. CDR3 loop: CASGYNEQFF. Here the CDR3 DNA reads TGTGCCAGCGGTTACAATGAGCAGTTCTTC.